This T cell receptor beta chain came from a study of blood T cells in healthy people across ages. Study-wide context: Roughly one uniquely barcoded beta molecule per two T cells was captured.

The CDR3 runs to 16 residues. Germline CDR1 is SNHLY and CDR2 is FYNNEI. V was pared by 7 bases and J by 3 bases, with 9 bases of the junction left unmatched. On this clonotype: The antigen remains undetermined.

Extractions gave at least 5.5 micrograms of total RNA per sample. The use of a sample-barcoded 5' primer and a J-beta primer mix characterized a second PCR of roughly 6 to 11 cycles. Each cDNA molecule, via a template-switch adaptor with 12 random nucleotides, was tagged. TCRdb re-called the 5' RACE reads through MiXCR, storing one row per CDR3 protein. The sample lists some 860,000 distinct CDR3 sequences, about 56% seen once, with 20% to 30% in the top ten. Findings and limits, study-wide: Unsorted PBMC material precluded a definitive naive versus antigen-experienced comparison.

The material sequenced was blood. This TCR was sampled from a man aged 35 to 55 in good health. The gene calls are TRBV2 and TRBJ2-3, with TRBD2 matching 11 bases. Here the CDR3 DNA reads TGTGCCAGCACCTACGGAACTAGCGGGGGAACAGATACGCAGTATTTT. As protein: CASTYGTSGGTDTQYF.